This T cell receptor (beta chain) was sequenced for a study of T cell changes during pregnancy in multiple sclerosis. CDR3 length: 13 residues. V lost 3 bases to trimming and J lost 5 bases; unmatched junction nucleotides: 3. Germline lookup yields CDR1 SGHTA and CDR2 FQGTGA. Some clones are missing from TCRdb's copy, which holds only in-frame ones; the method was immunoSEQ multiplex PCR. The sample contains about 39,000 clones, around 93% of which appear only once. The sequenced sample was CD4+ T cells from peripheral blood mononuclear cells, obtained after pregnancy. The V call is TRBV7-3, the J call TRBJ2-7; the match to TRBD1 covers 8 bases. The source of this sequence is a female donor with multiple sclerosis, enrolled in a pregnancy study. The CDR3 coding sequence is TGTGCCAGCAGCTTGGACAGGGTCAACGAGCAGTACTTC. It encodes CASSLDRVNEQYF. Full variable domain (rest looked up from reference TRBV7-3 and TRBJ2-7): GAGVSQTPSNKVTEKGKYVELRCDPISGHTALYWYRQSLGQGPEFLIYFQGTGAADDSGLPNDRFFAVRPEGSVSTLKIQRTERGDSAVYLCASSLDRVNEQYFGPGTRLTVT.